Listed below are T cell receptor beta chains from one sample, sequenced in a study of T cell responses to AZD1222 COVID-19 vaccine. TCRdb keeps only in-frame clones here, not all; method: immunoSEQ multiplex PCR. In the table there are 85,000 to 130,000 clones, about 90% of which are singletons. The material was peripheral blood, obtained 28 days after the second AZD1222 dose. The receptor source for this set is an adult who received the AZD1222 COVID-19 vaccine. Both conserved end residues are trimmed from each CDR3.

J,V,CDR3
TRBJ2-3,TRBV7-3,ASSPLGGGPFPATDTQY
TRBJ1-1,TRBV5-1,ASSPPGGNTEAF
TRBJ1-5,TRBV5-5,ASSPDRANQPQH
TRBJ1-2,TRBV7-2,ASSTTGIYGYT
TRBJ2-7,TRBV6-5,ASSYRRGASSYEQY
TRBJ2-1,TRBV4-3,ASSQDPTSGGLNEQF
TRBJ1-1,TRBV12-3/TRBV12-4,ASRTGVSEAF
TRBJ2-2,TRBV11-1,ASSFAGGQGTGELF
TRBJ1-4,TRBV6-1,ASSYGEGLF
TRBJ1-3,TRBV27,ASSSRGHGGNTIY
TRBJ1-3,TRBV5-1,ASSPTGDGNTIY
TRBJ1-2,TRBV7-9,ASSLINGLSYGYT
TRBJ2-7,TRBV27,ASSFGLAPAYEQY
TRBJ2-1,TRBV10-3,AISGAGTPGGEQF
TRBJ2-7,TRBV14,ASSLLGLNSYEQY
TRBJ2-1,TRBV18,ASSRAEPYNEQF
TRBJ2-1,TRBV27,ASSPSGGEQF
TRBJ1-5,TRBV7-2,ASSPSGDQPQH
TRBJ2-3,TRBV5-1,ASSPDLAGGTDTQY
TRBJ2-1,TRBV4-2,ASSLNNEQF
TRBJ2-7,TRBV12-3/TRBV12-4,ASSFSVIREQY
TRBJ2-1,TRBV4-3,ASSRTSGGANEQF
TRBJ1-5,TRBV2,ATCRGRDQPQH
TRBJ2-5,TRBV11-2,ASSQLEGTQY
TRBJ2-7,TRBV19,ASSARLAGIDEQY
TRBJ1-5,TRBV25-1,ASRTGVQPQH
TRBJ1-1,TRBV7-2,ASLEAGGLMNTEAF
TRBJ1-2,TRBV3-1/TRBV3-2,ASSPVGDYGYT
TRBJ2-2,TRBV11-1,ASRMTSGDLF
TRBJ2-1,TRBV5-6,ASSLTGSYNEQF
TRBJ2-5,TRBV7-3,ASSSGSSETQY
TRBJ1-2,TRBV7-6,ASSQDSYGYT
TRBJ2-1,TRBV6-2/TRBV6-3,ASSSLGQGANEQF
TRBJ2-7,TRBV7-9,ASSFPGQTHEQY
TRBJ1-5,TRBV6-5,ASSSGTGLISTQH
TRBJ2-1,TRBV4-1,ASSQGSGTGLYNEQF
TRBJ2-7,TRBV13,ASSIRGTHFTYEQY
TRBJ1-5,TRBV9,ASSPQGKGDQPQH
TRBJ2-3,TRBV7-7,ASSEPDTDTQY
TRBJ2-2,TRBV11-3,ASSPTGWTGELF
TRBJ2-7,TRBV5-1,ASSLWGYRGSAYEQY
TRBJ1-5,TRBV7-2,ASSGADPNQPQH
TRBJ1-5,TRBV7-8,ASSLSGGKNQPQH
TRBJ1-6,TRBV15,ATSSVRTGTGSPLH
TRBJ2-7,TRBV6-2/TRBV6-3,ASSYSRYEQY
TRBJ2-1,TRBV21-1,ASSAWLTSGGRDEQF
TRBJ2-4,TRBV9,ASSEGAKNIQY
TRBJ2-3,TRBV14,ASSHVVGHTTDTQY
TRBJ1-5,TRBV6-5,ASMAGGGQPQH
TRBJ2-3,TRBV3-1/TRBV3-2,ASSRGTSTDTQY
TRBJ1-4,TRBV18,ASSHLSTGTNEKLF
TRBJ1-5,TRBV7-9,ASSLEGMVSGGSQPQH